A single sample gave rise to the 8 T cell receptor beta chains below, sequenced in a study of blood T cell repertoires in COVID-19. The repertoire was sequenced with immunoSEQ multiplex PCR; TCRdb's copy has only in-frame clones and lacks some. The sample yields approximately 170,000 clones, 70% to 90% seen once. Material for sequencing was peripheral blood. These receptors came from a man aged 50-60 years who had recovered from COVID-19.

J is TRBJ2-7 and V is TRBV28; TRBD2 aligns across 8 bases. J was trimmed by 6 bases and V by 5 bases; bases with no gene match: 6. CDR3 length: 13 residues. Germline V gene data show CDR1 as MDHEN and CDR2 as SYDVKM. Written as DNA, the CDR3 is TGTGCCAGCAGTCCTCCGGGAGGGGGCGAGCAGTACTTC. Its translation: CASSPPGGGEQYF.

The chain couples TRBV19 to TRBJ1-1; D gene unclear. Trimming shortened V by 6 bases and J by 4 bases, and 12 bases separated the two germline ends. The CDR3 has 13 residues. The V gene's germline CDR1 is LNHDA and CDR2 SQIVND (reference sequence). The CDR3 DNA reads as TGTGCCAGTAGGTTTTCTTCGGGCACTGAAGCTTTCTTT. Protein: CASRFSSGTEAFF. Complete variable domain (other parts from reference TRBV19 and TRBJ1-1): DGGITQSPKYLFRKEGQNVTLSCEQNLNHDAMYWYRQDPGQGLRLIYYSQIVNDFQKGDIAEGYSVSREKKESFPLTVTSAQKNPTAFYLCASRFSSGTEAFFGQGTRLTVV.

The genes are TRBV18 and TRBJ1-5; 9 bases match TRBD1. Germline V gene sequence: CDR1 KGHSH, CDR2 LQKENI. There are 17 residues in the CDR3. The trim removed 3 bases at V and 1 base at J, leaving 7 bases unmatched. The CDR3 DNA sequence: TGTGCCAGCTCACCCACCTGGGACAGGGACAGCAATCAGCCCCAGCATTTT. As protein: CASSPTWDRDSNQPQHF.

The J gene is TRBJ1-1, the V gene TRBV4-2; 8 bases fit TRBD1. With 4 bases clipped from V and 7 bases from J, the junction kept 8 bases outside the gene matches. This CDR3 has 14 residues. Per the germline V gene, CDR1 is LGHNA and CDR2 is YNFKEQ. This CDR3 is CASSRTDRVIEAFF. CDR3 bases: TGTGCCAGCAGCCGGACGGACAGGGTAATTGAAGCTTTCTTT.

The chain employs TRBV6-5 and TRBJ2-3; TRBD2 matches 8 bases. Per the germline V gene, CDR1 is MNHEY and CDR2 is SVGAGI. CDR3 length: 16 residues. The V and J ends lost 0 bases and 6 bases, in that order; junction bases with no gene match: 8. The CDR3 sequence is CASSYSAQRGFDTQYF. As DNA, the CDR3 is TGTGCCAGCAGTTACTCCGCCCAGCGGGGGTTTGATACGCAGTATTTT.

V is TRBV5-4 and J is TRBJ1-2; D not resolved. Per germline, CDR1 SGHNT and CDR2 YYREEE (reference sequence). V lost 4 bases, J lost 8 bases, and 15 bases lay in between. The CDR3 has 13 residues. The CDR3 DNA sequence: TGTGCCAGCAGCCTGACAAACCTCCGAGGCTACACCTTC. This gives the protein CASSLTNLRGYTF.

This chain links TRBV19 with TRBJ1-2; D remains ambiguous. Trimming stripped 5 bases from V and 8 bases from J, with 15 bases between. The V gene's germline CDR1 is LNHDA and CDR2 SQIVND (reference sequence). This CDR3 is built from 13 residues. The CDR3 is CASSPVGGYGYTF. CDR3 coding DNA: TGTGCCAGTAGTCCCGTGGGAGGGTACGGCTACACCTTC.

V usage is TRBV5-6 and J usage is TRBJ1-4; D gene unclear. With 1 base removed from V and 0 bases from J, the gap between germline ends came to 7 bases. The length of the CDR3 is 15 residues. In germline, CDR1 is SGHDT, CDR2 YYEEEE. The CDR3 spells CASSLLGATNEKLFF. The CDR3 DNA reads TGTGCCAGCAGCTTGTTGGGAGCAACTAATGAAAAACTGTTTTTT.